The clone carrying this TCR beta chain was counted at least ten times. What it recognizes is unknown. V shed 6 bases and J 4 bases; nucleotides not matched to a gene: 8. The CDR3 contains 14 residues. From germline, CDR1 is SQVTM and CDR2 ANQGSEA. These data come from a study of identical twins. Study findings and constraints: Excess low generation probability was seen in twin-shared out-of-frame alpha sequences. Abundant beta clonotypes from cord blood bore fewer insertions; memory repertoires lacked this pattern.

TCRdb itself ran the 5' RACE reads through MiXCR, one entry per CDR3 protein. The data hold hundreds of thousands of distinct CDR3 sequences, with about 12% observed a single time. These data were also filed under a second study, of yellow fever vaccine responses in identical twins.

What was sequenced was PBMCs. The chain uses TRBV29-1 and TRBJ2-1; TRBD2 agrees at 8 bases. This sequence was found in a woman aged 18 to 35 in good health. CDR3 sequence: CSVVGGRRYNEQFF. The CDR3 DNA is TGCAGCGTAGTGGGCGGGAGGCGTTACAATGAGCAGTTCTTC.